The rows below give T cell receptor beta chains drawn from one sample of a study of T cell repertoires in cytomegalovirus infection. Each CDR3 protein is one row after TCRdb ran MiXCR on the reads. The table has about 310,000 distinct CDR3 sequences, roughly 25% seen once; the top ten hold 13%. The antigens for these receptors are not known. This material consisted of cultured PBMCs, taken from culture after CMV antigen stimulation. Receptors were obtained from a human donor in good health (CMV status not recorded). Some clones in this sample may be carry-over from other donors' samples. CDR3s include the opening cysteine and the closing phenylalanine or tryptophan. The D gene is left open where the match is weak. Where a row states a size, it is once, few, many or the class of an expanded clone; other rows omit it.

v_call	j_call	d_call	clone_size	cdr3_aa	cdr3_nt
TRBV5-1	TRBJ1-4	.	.	CASSRDLNEKLFF	TGCGCCAGCAGCAGGGACCTTAATGAAAAACTGTTTTTT
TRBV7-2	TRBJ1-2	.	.	CASRPGGPLYGYTF	TGTGCCAGCAGACCGGGAGGCCCCCTCTATGGCTACACCTTC
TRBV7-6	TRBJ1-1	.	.	CASSQIRVGRSPEAFF	TGTGCCAGCAGCCAGATCCGGGTGGGTAGAAGCCCTGAAGCTTTCTTT
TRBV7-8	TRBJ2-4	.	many	CASSRTENIQYF	TGTGCCAGCAGTCGGACGGAAAACATTCAGTACTTC
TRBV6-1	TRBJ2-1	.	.	CASSEGGWNEQFF	TGTGCCAGCAGTGAAGGGGGCTGGAATGAGCAGTTCTTC
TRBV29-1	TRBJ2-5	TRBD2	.	CSVELVTRSGRTQETQYF	TGCAGCGTTGAATTGGTGACGAGGAGCGGGAGAACCCAAGAGACCCAGTACTTC
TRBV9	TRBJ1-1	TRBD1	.	CASSVRGGPYEAFF	TGTGCCAGCAGCGTTCGAGGGGGCCCATATGAAGCTTTCTTT
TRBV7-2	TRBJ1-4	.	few	CASSLYTNEKLFF	TGTGCCAGCAGCTTATACACGAATGAAAAACTGTTTTTT
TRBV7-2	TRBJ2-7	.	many	CASSLGRDSYEQYF	TGTGCCAGCAGCTTAGGGCGCGATTCCTACGAGCAGTACTTC
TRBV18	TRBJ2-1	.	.	CASSPQRGNEQFF	TGTGCCAGCTCACCTCAGAGGGGCAATGAGCAGTTCTTC
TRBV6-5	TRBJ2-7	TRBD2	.	CASSYLAGGPYEQYF	TGTGCCAGCAGTTATTTAGCGGGAGGGCCGTACGAGCAGTACTTC
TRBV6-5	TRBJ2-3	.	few	CASSYTPSSTDTQYF	TGTGCCAGCAGTTACACCCCCTCAAGCACAGATACGCAGTATTTT
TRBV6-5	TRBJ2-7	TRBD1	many	CASSYRDRGYEQYF	TGTGCCAGCAGTTACCGGGACAGGGGCTACGAGCAGTACTTC
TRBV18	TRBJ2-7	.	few	CASSPNQGTYEQYF	TGTGCCAGCTCACCCAATCAGGGGACCTACGAGCAGTACTTC
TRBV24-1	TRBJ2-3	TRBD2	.	CATSLAGGGDTQYF	TGTGCCACCAGTCTAGCGGGAGGAGGAGATACGCAGTATTTT
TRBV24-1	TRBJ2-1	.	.	CATSDSGEDYNEQFF	TGTGCCACCAGTGATTCCGGGGAGGACTACAATGAGCAGTTCTTC
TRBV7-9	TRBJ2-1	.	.	CASSLGVVFSYNEQFF	TGTGCCAGCAGCTTAGGCGTAGTATTTTCCTACAATGAGCAGTTCTTC
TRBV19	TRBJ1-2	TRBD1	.	CASSIFHRGIEDGYTF	TGTGCCAGTAGTATCTTCCACAGGGGTATCGAAGATGGCTACACCTTC
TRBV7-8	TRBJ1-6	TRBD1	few	CASSARQGYNSPLHF	TGTGCCAGCAGCGCCCGACAGGGTTATAATTCACCCCTCCACTTT
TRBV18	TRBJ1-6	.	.	CASSPSARDSPLHF	TGTGCCAGCTCACCATCAGCCCGGGATTCACCCCTCCACTTT
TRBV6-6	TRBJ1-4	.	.	CASLDSTYVMFF	TGTGCCAGCCTTGACTCAACCTACGTGATGTTTTTT
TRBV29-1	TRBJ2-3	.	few	CSVLPITDTQYF	TGCAGCGTCCTGCCAATCACAGATACGCAGTATTTT
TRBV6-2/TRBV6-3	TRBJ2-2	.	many	CASRKGPVGTGELFF	TGTGCCAGCAGAAAGGGACCGGTCGGCACCGGGGAGCTGTTTTTT
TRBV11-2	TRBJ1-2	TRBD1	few	CASSLSSGTGLLGTF	TGTGCCAGCAGCTTATCTTCCGGGACAGGGCTTCTAGGCACCTTC
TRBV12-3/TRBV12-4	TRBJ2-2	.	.	CASSLNRRVEELFF	TGTGCCAGCAGTTTGAACCGCCGTGTGGAGGAGCTGTTTTTT
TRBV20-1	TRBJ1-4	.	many	CSARDGGSWEKLFF	TGCAGTGCTAGAGATGGAGGGTCTTGGGAAAAACTGTTTTTT
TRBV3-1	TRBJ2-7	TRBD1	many	CASSQGTGARVREQYF	TGTGCCAGCAGCCAAGGCACAGGGGCCCGGGTCCGGGAGCAGTACTTC
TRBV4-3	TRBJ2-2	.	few	CASSLAANTGELFF	TGCGCCAGCAGCCTAGCAGCGAACACCGGGGAGCTGTTTTTT
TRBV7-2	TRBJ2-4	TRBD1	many	CASSPPGTGLNIQYF	TGTGCCAGCAGCCCCCCCGGGACAGGGTTGAACATTCAGTACTTC
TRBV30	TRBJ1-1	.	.	CAWSSWAGAGGNTEAFF	TGTGCCTGGAGTTCCTGGGCGGGGGCGGGAGGTAACACTGAAGCTTTCTTT
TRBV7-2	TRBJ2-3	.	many	CASSLAGGAPSTDTQYF	TGTGCCAGCAGCCTCGCCGGAGGCGCGCCCAGCACAGATACGCAGTATTTT
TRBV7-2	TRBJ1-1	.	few	CASSLAKAEAFF	TGTGCCAGCAGCTTAGCTAAGGCTGAAGCTTTCTTT
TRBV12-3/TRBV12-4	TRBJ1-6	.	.	CASSLVVGSPLHF	TGTGCCAGCAGTTTAGTTGTTGGATCACCCCTCCACTTT
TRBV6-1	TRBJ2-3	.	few	CASSRLVDPRDTQYF	TGTGCCAGCAGTCGACTAGTAGACCCTCGAGATACGCAGTATTTT
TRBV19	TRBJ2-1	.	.	CASSHLGDSYYNEQFF	TGTGCCAGTAGTCACCTCGGAGATTCCTACTACAATGAGCAGTTCTTC
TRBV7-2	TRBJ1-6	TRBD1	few	CASSLGDRISPLHF	TGTGCCAGCAGCTTAGGGGACAGGATTTCACCCCTCCACTTT
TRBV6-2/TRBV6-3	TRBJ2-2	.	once	CASSYFPQGNTGELFF	TGTGCCAGCAGTTACTTCCCCCAGGGGAACACCGGGGAGCTGTTTTTT
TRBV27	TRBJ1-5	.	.	CASSGTGLSQPQHF	TGTGCCAGCAGTGGTACGGGGCTTTCTCAGCCCCAGCATTTT
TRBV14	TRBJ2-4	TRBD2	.	CASSQDSGGGSGKNIQYF	TGTGCCAGCAGCCAAGATAGCGGGGGAGGGAGCGGAAAAAACATTCAGTACTTC
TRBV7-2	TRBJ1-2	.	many	CASSSRVTYGYTF	TGTGCCAGCAGCTCGAGGGTAACCTATGGCTACACCTTC
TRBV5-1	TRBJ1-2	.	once	CASSLLGVANYGYTF	TGCGCCAGCAGCCTCCTGGGGGTGGCTAACTATGGCTACACCTTC
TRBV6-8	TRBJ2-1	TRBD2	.	CASSRPAGAYNEQFF	TGTGCCAGCAGTCGACCGGCGGGGGCCTACAATGAGCAGTTCTTC
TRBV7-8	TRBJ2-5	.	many	CASSSRSWIQETQYF	TGTGCCAGCAGCTCGCGCAGCTGGATTCAAGAGACCCAGTACTTC